These T cell receptor beta chains were read from a single sample in a study of T cell repertoires in cytomegalovirus infection. Using its own MiXCR run on the reads, TCRdb lists one record per CDR3 protein. Among roughly 630,000 distinct CDR3 sequences listed, about 24% were seen once. Sequencing was performed on CD8+ T cells from PBMCs. The origin of the receptors is a human donor in good health (CMV status not recorded). Some clones in this sample may be carry-over from other donors' samples. The CDR3 runs from the conserved cysteine through the conserved F or W. The order of the fields is D gene, J gene, clone size, V gene, CDR3 protein, CDR3 DNA. The D gene is left open where the match is weak. The size field is filled for only some rows; it gives once, few, many or a size class.

- TRBJ1-4 - TRBV28 CATGGEGPNEKLFF TGTGCCACCGGCGGGGAAGGACCTAATGAAAAACTGTTTTTT
- TRBJ2-1 - TRBV2 CASRPLDGDINEQFF TGTGCCAGCAGGCCCCTCGACGGGGATATCAATGAGCAGTTCTTC
- TRBJ2-5 - TRBV12-3/TRBV12-4 CASRSVPWYQETQYF TGTGCCAGCAGATCAGTCCCATGGTACCAAGAGACCCAGTACTTC
- TRBJ2-5 few TRBV29-1 CSAGQPQETQYF TGCAGCGCCGGACAGCCTCAAGAGACCCAGTACTTC
- TRBJ1-2 few TRBV29-1 CSVDVYGYTF TGCAGCGTGGATGTCTATGGCTACACCTTC
- TRBJ2-3 - TRBV13 CASSFQGPDTQYF TGTGCCAGCAGCTTCCAGGGCCCTGATACGCAGTATTTT
TRBD2 TRBJ2-5 many TRBV28 CASGRKRGLRETQYF TGTGCCAGCGGTCGAAAGCGGGGGCTCCGGGAGACCCAGTACTTC
TRBD1 TRBJ2-1 few TRBV6-5 CASSYLGTDNEQFF TGTGCCAGCAGTTACCTCGGGACAGACAATGAGCAGTTCTTC
- TRBJ2-1 few TRBV15 CATSRGRGGNEQFF TGTGCCACCAGCAGAGGGAGGGGCGGCAATGAGCAGTTCTTC
TRBD1 TRBJ2-3 - TRBV2 CASSIRTGREDTQYF TGTGCCAGCAGTATAAGGACAGGGCGCGAGGATACGCAGTATTTT
- TRBJ1-4 - TRBV5-5 CASSLGGIRNEKLFF TGTGCCAGCAGCTTGGGGGGGATTCGGAATGAAAAACTGTTTTTT
- TRBJ2-3 few TRBV12-5 CASGFGAALLSTDTQYF TGTGCTAGTGGTTTTGGTGCAGCCCTCCTCAGCACAGATACGCAGTATTTT
- TRBJ2-1 - TRBV29-1 CSVLGGGGNEQFF TGCAGCGTTTTAGGGGGAGGGGGCAATGAGCAGTTCTTC
TRBD2 TRBJ2-7 - TRBV20-1 CSARDLLAGRSETPYEQYF TGCAGTGCTAGAGACCTACTAGCGGGGCGATCTGAAACTCCCTACGAGCAGTACTTC
TRBD2 TRBJ2-1 - TRBV20-1 CSARDEGGTIFF TGCAGTGCTAGAGATGAGGGAGGGACGATCTTCTTC
- TRBJ1-2 few TRBV7-2 CAISGLGSYTF TGTGCCATCTCAGGCCTCGGTAGCTACACCTTC
- TRBJ2-7 few TRBV19 CASSWAGPSGEQYF TGTGCCAGTTCATGGGCAGGCCCATCGGGCGAGCAGTACTTC
TRBD1 TRBJ2-3 - TRBV2 CASSETGGTDTQYF TGTGCCAGCAGTGAGACAGGGGGCACAGATACGCAGTATTTT
- TRBJ2-3 few TRBV28 CASSWLRGTDTQYF TGTGCCAGCAGTTGGCTGAGGGGCACAGATACGCAGTATTTT
TRBD1 TRBJ2-1 many TRBV29-1 CSVAEGTGGFEQFF TGCAGCGTTGCTGAGGGGACAGGGGGCTTCGAGCAGTTCTTC
- TRBJ1-5 - TRBV20-1 CSARRRGGPPQHF TGCAGTGCTAGAAGAAGAGGGGGGCCTCCCCAGCATTTT
- TRBJ1-2 many TRBV7-6 CASSPRDTYYGYTF TGTGCCAGCAGCCCCCGGGACACTTACTATGGCTACACCTTC
TRBD2 TRBJ2-5 few TRBV29-1 CSLGGGFRKETQYF TGCAGCCTGGGGGGGGGTTTTCGTAAAGAGACCCAGTACTTC
TRBD2 TRBJ2-3 few TRBV6-5 CASSQNREAPSGVTDTQYF TGTGCCAGCAGCCAGAACAGGGAAGCGCCTAGCGGGGTCACAGATACGCAGTATTTT
- TRBJ1-5 many TRBV7-2 CASSLGTRRNQPQHF TGTGCCAGCAGCCTCGGGACCCGAAGGAATCAGCCCCAGCATTTT
- TRBJ1-1 once TRBV14 CVSSQSMTKTEAFF TGTGTCAGCAGCCAATCCATGACAAAGACTGAAGCTTTCTTT